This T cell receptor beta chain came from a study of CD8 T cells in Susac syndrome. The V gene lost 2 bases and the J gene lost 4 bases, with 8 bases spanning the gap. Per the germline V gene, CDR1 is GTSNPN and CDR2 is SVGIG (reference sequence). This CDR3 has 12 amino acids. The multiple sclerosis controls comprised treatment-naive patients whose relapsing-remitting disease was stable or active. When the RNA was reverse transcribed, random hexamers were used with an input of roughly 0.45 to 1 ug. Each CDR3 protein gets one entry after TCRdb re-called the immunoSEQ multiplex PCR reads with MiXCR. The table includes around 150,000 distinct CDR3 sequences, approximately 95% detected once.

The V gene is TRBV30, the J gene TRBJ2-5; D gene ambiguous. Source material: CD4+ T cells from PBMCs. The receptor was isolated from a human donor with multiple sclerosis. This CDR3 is CAWSLVAETQYF. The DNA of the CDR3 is TGTGCCTGGAGTCTGGTGGCAGAGACCCAGTACTTC.